This T cell receptor (beta chain) was sequenced in a study of T cells in localized non-small cell lung cancer. A note on this clone: Its antigen remains unidentified.

Deletions cut 3 bases from V and 0 bases from J, with 6 bases between. The germline CDR1 and CDR2 sequences are LNHDA and SQIVND (reference sequence). The CDR3 sequence is 15 residues long. Here immunoSEQ multiplex PCR was the method, and the copy in TCRdb shows in-frame clones only, minus some. The repertoire has around 31,000 clones, 89% of them found once; the top ten carry about 9.4%. Study-wide findings and caveats: Researchers found a median around 58 of the top 100 tumor clones in adjacent lung. In uninvolved adjacent lung, T cell clonality reached its highest value, exceeding tumor. One tumor region alone was sequenced, and heterogeneity therefore remains possible.

The clonotype was recovered from a woman aged 35 to 70 with stage I lung adenocarcinoma. The chain employs TRBV19 and TRBJ2-6; D gene ambiguous. The sample here was peripheral blood, taken before any cancer treatment. CDR3 sequence reads: CASSIGTSGANVLTF. The CDR3 DNA reads as TGTGCCAGTAGTATCGGCACCTCTGGGGCCAACGTCCTGACTTTC.